A single sample is the source of the 19 T cell receptor beta chains below, sequenced in a study of radiotherapy plus CTLA-4 blockade in lung cancer. The repertoire was sequenced with immunoSEQ multiplex PCR; TCRdb's copy has only in-frame clones and lacks some. The table shows about 70,000 clones, with 70% to 85% occurring only once. Source: peripheral blood, taken from a patient treated with radiotherapy plus ipilimumab. These receptors all come from a human donor with non-small cell lung cancer who had a complete response to radiotherapy plus ipilimumab.

V usage is TRBV6-1 and J usage is TRBJ1-4; 9 bases are shared with TRBD1. Germline trimming cut 11 bases from V and 6 bases from J; bases unmatched to any gene: 1. CDR1 is MNHNS, CDR2 SASEGT, per germline. The CDR3 extends over 11 amino acids. The CDR3 is CAGQGHEKLFF. CDR3 DNA sequence: TGTGCCGGACAGGGGCATGAAAAACTGTTTTTT.

The chain is built from TRBV7-8 and TRBJ1-3; D is unclear. CDR3 size: 15 residues. Per the germline V gene, CDR1 is SGHVS and CDR2 is FQNEAQ. The ends were cut back, 1 base at V and 1 base at J, with 8 bases in the middle. CDR3 sequence: CASSLGAASGNTIYF. CDR3 sequence (DNA): TGTGCCAGCAGCTTAGGCGCAGCTTCTGGAAACACCATATATTTT.

The J gene is TRBJ1-2, the V gene TRBV5-8, with unresolved D. The germline V gene encodes CDR1 SGHTS and CDR2 YDEGEE. CDR3 size: 14 residues. V lost 6 bases, J lost 7 bases, and 19 bases lay in between. CDR3 nucleotide sequence: TGTGCCAGCAACCCCGAAGGGAGGACGGGTGGCTACACCTTC. This gives the protein CASNPEGRTGGYTF. Full variable domain (outside the CDR3, taken from reference TRBV5-8 and TRBJ1-2): EAGVTQSPTHLIKTRGQQATLRCSPISGHTSVYWYQQALGLGLQFLLWYDEGEERNRGNFPPRFSGRQFPNYSSELNVNALELEDSALYLCASNPEGRTGGYTFGSGTRLTVV.

This clone was seen once. The V and J genes are TRBV13 and TRBJ2-3, with TRBD2 matching 14 bases. The length of the CDR3 is 14 residues. Trimming at V came to 3 bases and at J to 10 bases, leaving 3 bases not matched to a gene. Per germline, CDR1 PRHDT and CDR2 FYEKMQ (reference sequence). CDR3 DNA sequence: TGTGCCAGCAGCTTCAGACTAGCGGGAGGGTCGCAGTATTTT. Its protein product is CASSFRLAGGSQYF.

This clone has a single count. The chain uses TRBV5-6 and TRBJ1-2; 9 positions match TRBD1. CDR1 is SGHDT and CDR2 is YYEEEE in the germline V gene. The CDR3 contains 13 residues. With V trimmed by 0 bases and J by 6 bases, 0 bases remained unmatched. The CDR3 sequence: CASSLGQGDGYTF. As DNA, the CDR3 is TGTGCCAGCAGCTTGGGACAGGGGGATGGCTACACCTTC. Supplemented by reference TRBV5-6 and TRBJ1-2, the full variable domain reads DAGVTQSPTHLIKTRGQQVTLRCSPKSGHDTVSWYQQALGQGPQFIFQYYEEEERQRGNFPDRFSGHQFPNYSSELNVNALLLGDSALYLCASSLGQGDGYTFGSGTRLTVV.

The rearrangement links TRBV7-2 to TRBJ2-3; 11 nucleotides align to TRBD2. CDR1 is SGHTA, CDR2 FQGNSA, per germline. This CDR3 has 16 residues. Losses at the gene ends were 5 bases for V and 2 bases for J; bases not matched to a gene: 6. CDR3 protein: CASSATSGGITDTQYF. CDR3 nucleotide sequence: TGTGCCAGCAGCGCCACTAGCGGGGGTATCACAGATACGCAGTATTTT.

The chain uses TRBV5-1 and TRBJ2-7; TRBD1 might be the D (6 bases). Germline V gene data show CDR1 as SGHRS and CDR2 as YFSETQ. CDR3 length: 16 amino acids. V gave up 0 bases and J gave up 1 base, with 14 bases separating them. CDR3 sequence (DNA): TGCGCCAGCAGCTTGGGTCAAGGGGGACCATCCTACGAGCAGTACTTC. This translates into CASSLGQGGPSYEQYF.

The CDR3: CASSSRTLSSYNEQFF. CDR3 DNA: TGTGCCAGCAGCTCCCGGACGTTGAGCTCCTACAATGAGCAGTTCTTC. The chain is built from TRBV11-3 and TRBJ2-1, with unresolved D. The CDR3 runs to 16 residues. V was pared by 4 bases and J by 0 bases, with 13 bases between. CDR1 and CDR2 from the germline V gene are SGHNT and YENEEA.

The chain has TRBV10-3 and TRBJ1-2; D call uncertain. The germline gives CDR1 ENHRY, CDR2 SYGVKD. V lost 6 bases to trimming and J lost 3 bases, with 14 bases between them. CDR3 size: 14 residues. This CDR3 reads CAIRMGGSDYGYTF. CDR3 coding DNA: TGTGCCATCAGGATGGGAGGGAGTGACTATGGCTACACCTTC.

This clone appeared once. The chain links TRBV12-5 to TRBJ2-5; 12 bases align to TRBD2. The trim removed 7 bases at V and 2 bases at J, leaving 8 bases unmatched. This CDR3 region has 16 residues. The germline V gene encodes CDR1 LGHNT and CDR2 FRNRAP. Written as DNA, the CDR3 is TGTGCTAGTGATTTAGGACTAGCGGGGCTTCAAGAGACCCAGTACTTC. Its translation: CASDLGLAGLQETQYF.

The chain couples TRBV7-2 to TRBJ2-7; D is possibly TRBD2 (5 bases). The CDR3 spans 13 residues. CDR1 and CDR2 (germline): SGHTA, FQGNSA. Deletions cut 3 bases from V and 3 bases from J, with 9 bases between. Here the CDR3 DNA reads TGTGCCAGCAGCTTGATCCGGGGCTACGAGCAGTACGTC. It codes for CASSLIRGYEQYV.

The gene calls are TRBV6-6 and TRBJ2-3, with 8 bases identical to TRBD2. The trim removed 7 bases at V and 2 bases at J, leaving 5 bases unmatched. Germline V gives CDR1 MNHNY, CDR2 SVGAGI (reference sequence). This CDR3 contains 14 residues. Here the CDR3 DNA reads TGTGCCAGCACGCGTAGCGGGAACACAGATACGCAGTATTTT. It encodes CASTRSGNTDTQYF.

The chain recombines TRBV11-2 with TRBJ1-5, with D hard to call. Germline-derived CDR1 and CDR2 are SGHAT and FQNNGV. V was shortened by 4 bases and J by 6 bases, with 10 bases between the two germline ends. The CDR3 length is 13 residues. Here the CDR3 DNA reads TGTGCCAGCAGCTCCGACCGTCTTCAGCCCCAGCATTTT. Encoded protein: CASSSDRLQPQHF.

The chain is built from TRBV25-1 and TRBJ1-2; 9 bases align to TRBD1. V gave up 6 bases and J gave up 0 bases; unmatched junction bases: 5. Germline V gene lookup returns CDR1 MGHDK and CDR2 SYGVNS. This CDR3 contains 15 residues. CDR3 bases: TGTGCCAGCAGCCACACAGGGGGCCCTAACTATGGCTACACCTTC. It specifies CASSHTGGPNYGYTF.

The chain recombines TRBV4-1 with TRBJ2-7, with 9 positions matching TRBD1. The V gene end was trimmed by 2 bases and the J gene end by 2 bases; junction bases not matched to a gene: 4. The CDR3 is made up of 15 amino acids. The germline V gene encodes CDR1 MGHRA and CDR2 YSYEKL. This CDR3 is CASSQPGTGTYEQYF. DNA for the CDR3: TGCGCCAGCAGCCAACCAGGGACAGGGACCTACGAGCAGTACTTC.

The gene calls are TRBV11-2 and TRBJ1-1; D gene ambiguous. Germline-derived CDR1 and CDR2 are SGHAT and FQNNGV. V was clipped by 5 bases and J by 2 bases, with 9 bases between them. The CDR3 consists of 13 residues. For the CDR3, the DNA is TGTGCCAGCAGCGCCGGACCCAACACTGAAGCTTTCTTT. Amino acid sequence: CASSAGPNTEAFF.

The chain couples TRBV7-2 to TRBJ1-2; possibly TRBD1 for D (5 bases). V gave up 3 bases and J gave up 4 bases, with 9 bases separating them. Per germline, CDR1 SGHTA and CDR2 FQGNSA. The CDR3 runs to 13 residues. CDR3 DNA sequence: TGTGCCAGCAGCTTGGGGACCCTCTATGGCTACACCTTC. It yields the protein CASSLGTLYGYTF.

V and J are TRBV19 and TRBJ1-5; 11 nucleotides agree with TRBD1. Looked up from germline, CDR1 is LNHDA and CDR2 is SQIVND (reference sequence). The CDR3 extends over 16 amino acids. J gave up 4 bases and V 9 bases, and 11 bases lay outside the gene matches. The CDR3 protein is CASETGTGGLNQPQHF. The CDR3 DNA reads TGTGCCAGCGAGACCGGGACAGGGGGTTTGAATCAGCCCCAGCATTTT.

This sequence joins TRBV30 and TRBJ1-4; 8 positions agree with TRBD1. Germline CDR1 is GTSNPN and CDR2 is SVGIG (reference sequence). The V and J ends lost 0 bases and 7 bases, in that order; junction bases with no gene match: 4. The CDR3 extends over 14 amino acids. The DNA for the CDR3 is TGTGCCTGGAGTGTAGGGACAGGTGGTGAAAAACTGTTTTTT. Translated, it gives CAWSVGTGGEKLFF.